This T cell receptor beta chain comes out of a study of blood T cell repertoires in COVID-19. Participant reports of clinical history set cohort assignment. The study counted Cohort 3 donors as recovered given two negative PCRs, clearance, or symptom resolution. As processed by the authors: Amplifying reference gene primers gave estimates of nucleated cell counts. Generated by immunoSEQ multiplex PCR, the TCRdb table keeps only in-frame clones and is missing some. V and J calls plus clone size are reproduced from that table; the DNA served to infer D and trimming. Of fewer than 400,000 clones listed, about nine tenths are singletons. The receptor comes from a man aged 60 to 75 who had recovered from COVID-19. Sequencing used PBMCs or T cells enriched from blood (not recorded which).

The CDR3 reads CASSYLQGGYTF. CDR3 DNA: TGTGCCAGCAGTTACCTACAGGGAGGCTACACCTTC. The gene calls are TRBV6-5 and TRBJ1-2, with a possible D match to TRBD1 (6 bases). The CDR3 covers 12 residues. Trimming stripped 2 bases from V and 8 bases from J, with 9 bases between. Germline V CDR1 and CDR2: MNHEY, SVGAGI.